The 23 T cell receptor beta chains listed next were all sequenced from one sample in a study of blood T cell repertoires in COVID-19. The repertoire was sequenced with immunoSEQ multiplex PCR; TCRdb's copy has only in-frame clones and lacks some. This sample has more than 300,000 clones, with almost 90% found just once. The sample comprised peripheral blood. The receptors here all came from a woman aged 65 to 85 with COVID-19, enrolled during active disease.

The V gene is TRBV6-5, the J gene TRBJ2-3; no reliable D call. Germline CDR1 is MNHEY and CDR2 is SVGAGI. The V gene lost 8 bases and the J gene lost 5 bases, with 11 bases spanning the gap. The CDR3 runs to 12 residues. The CDR3 DNA reads TGTGCCAGCGCCCCGACGGGAGATACGCAGTATTTT. Translated: CASAPTGDTQYF.

The rearrangement links TRBV10-3 to TRBJ1-2, with TRBD1 identical over 7 bases. In germline, CDR1 is ENHRY, CDR2 SYGVKD. Losses at the gene ends were 10 bases for V and 4 bases for J; bases not matched to a gene: 12. There are 14 residues in the CDR3. The CDR3 sequence is CATPLEGASYGYTF. The CDR3 DNA reads as TGTGCCACCCCCTTGGAGGGGGCGAGCTATGGCTACACCTTC.

Only a few counts were recorded for this clone. The V and J genes are TRBV5-4 and TRBJ1-2; 11 bases fit TRBD1. The length of the CDR3 is 16 residues. V was pared by 3 bases and J by 7 bases, with 11 bases of the junction left unmatched. Germline CDR1 is SGHNT and CDR2 is YYREEE (reference sequence). The CDR3 sequence: CASSSKSGTGGIGYTF. The CDR3 nucleotides read TGTGCCAGCAGCTCCAAGTCCGGGACAGGGGGGATTGGCTACACCTTC.

As concerns this clone: Other DNA sequences in this specimen translate into the identical CDR3. The CDR3 loop is CASSPRGTYNEQFF. CDR3 bases: TGTGCCAGCAGCCCGCGGGGGACCTACAATGAGCAGTTCTTC. This chain joins TRBV3-1 (or the pseudogene TRBV3-2) and TRBJ2-1, with 7 bases that match TRBD2. CDR1 and CDR2 from the germline V gene are LGHDT and YNNKEL (reference sequence). V gave up 4 bases and J gave up 2 bases; unmatched junction bases: 2. The CDR3 sequence is 14 residues long.

V usage is TRBV6-6 and J usage is TRBJ1-4; 7 bases are a match to TRBD1. The CDR3 spans 16 residues. V shed 7 bases and J 2 bases; nucleotides not matched to a gene: 10. The germline CDR1 and CDR2 sequences are MNHNY and SVGAGI (reference sequence). The CDR3 reads CASIWKRTGTNEKLFF. In nucleotides, the CDR3 is TGTGCCAGCATCTGGAAGAGGACAGGCACTAATGAAAAACTGTTTTTT.

The rearrangement joins TRBV28 to TRBJ1-2; the match to TRBD1 covers 7 bases. The CDR3 contains 14 residues. Germline CDR1 and CDR2: MDHEN and SYDVKM. Trimming took 3 bases from V and 0 from J; bases not matched to a gene: 1. Here the CDR3 reads CASSLGTANYGYTF. The CDR3 DNA reads TGTGCCAGCAGTTTGGGGACAGCTAACTATGGCTACACCTTC.

The V call is TRBV3-1 (or the pseudogene TRBV3-2), the J call TRBJ2-7; TRBD2 is a possible D gene (6 bases). The CDR3 consists of 14 residues. The germline V and J ends were trimmed by 4 bases and 4 bases, with 14 bases remaining between them. Germline V CDR1 and CDR2: LGHDT, YNNKEL (reference sequence). CDR3 sequence reads: CASSLGLSDYEQYF. The CDR3 region has the DNA TGTGCCAGCAGCCTCGGACTATCGGATTACGAGCAGTACTTC.

The CDR3 bases are TGTGCCAGCAGTGAATCGCGGCAGGGAAATGGCTACACCTTC. Its translation: CASSESRQGNGYTF. The rearrangement joins TRBV6-1 to TRBJ1-2, with D perhaps matching TRBD1 (5 bases). From germline, CDR1 is MNHNS and CDR2 SASEGT. CDR3 length: 14 amino acids. V lost 2 bases to trimming and J lost 6 bases, with 13 bases between them.

On this clone itself: An end of the junction does not agree with germline; a read error may underlie this. The gene calls are TRBV18 and TRBJ1-2; 11 bases align to TRBD1. CDR1 KGHSH and CDR2 LQKENI come from the germline V gene. This CDR3 is built from 15 residues. CDR3 in amino acids: CASAPGGQGDVGYTF. In DNA form, the CDR3 reads TGTGCCAGCGCACCGGGGGGACAGGGGGATGTTGGCTACACCTTC. Full variable domain (missing parts from reference TRBV18 and TRBJ1-2): NAGVMQNPRHLVRRRGQEARLRCSPMKGHSHVYWYRQLPEEGLKFMVYLQKENIIDESGMPKERFSAEFPKEGPSILRIQQVVRGDSAAYFCASAPGGQGDVGYTFGSGTRLTVV.

This chain uses TRBV7-2 with TRBJ1-2, with D hard to call. The CDR3 is 15 residues long. V lost 1 base and J lost 1, with 10 bases in between. Germline V gene sequence: CDR1 SGHTA, CDR2 FQGNSA. The CDR3 region has the DNA TGTGCCAGCAGCTTAGAGAGGTCGAATAACTATGGCTACACCTTC. This codes for CASSLERSNNYGYTF.

The J gene is TRBJ1-2, the V gene TRBV24-1; 8 bases agree with TRBD1. CDR3 size: 14 residues. Germline V gene data show CDR1 as KGHDR and CDR2 as SFDVKD. The trim removed 4 bases at V and 6 bases at J, leaving 6 bases unmatched. DNA for the CDR3: TGTGCCACCAGTGAGCGCGGACAGGGTCATGGCTACACCTTC. This translates into CATSERGQGHGYTF.

The genes are TRBV10-1 and TRBJ1-4, with D possibly being TRBD1 (5 bases). The germline CDR1 and CDR2 sequences are WNHNN and SYGVQD (reference sequence). V was cut by 3 bases and J by 1 base, with 15 bases left in between. This CDR3 has 17 residues. DNA for the CDR3: TGCGCCAGCAGTGATGGAGGGGAGAGGCTAACTAATGAAAAACTGTTTTTT. Its protein is CASSDGGERLTNEKLFF.

The genes are TRBV27 and TRBJ1-2; 8 positions match TRBD1. The CDR3 has 15 amino acids. Germline V gene lookup returns CDR1 MNHEY and CDR2 SMNVEV (reference sequence). V trimming: 4 bases; J trimming: 4 bases; junction bases outside the gene matches: 8. This chain's CDR3 is CASSSQGAVIYGYTF. CDR3 in DNA: TGTGCCAGCAGTTCTCAGGGGGCTGTGATCTATGGCTACACCTTC.

This chain connects TRBV7-9 to TRBJ2-1; 15 nucleotides align to TRBD2. Germline CDR1 SEHNR, CDR2 FQNEAQ (reference sequence). Trimming removed 2 bases from V and 0 bases from J; junction bases left unmatched: 5. CDR3 length equals 19 residues. This CDR3 is CASSLRGLAGGSSYNEQFF. Here the CDR3 DNA reads TGTGCCAGCAGCTTACGCGGACTAGCGGGGGGGAGCTCCTACAATGAGCAGTTCTTC. The whole variable domain, filled in from reference TRBV7-9 and TRBJ2-1, reads DTGVSQNPRHKITKRGQNVTFRCDPISEHNRLYWYRQTLGQGPEFLTYFQNEAQLEKSRLLSDRFSAERPKGSFSTLEIQRTEQGDSAMYLCASSLRGLAGGSSYNEQFFGPGTRLTVL.

Comment on this clone: The same CDR3 can be traced to other DNA sequences in this sample. The rearrangement links TRBV6-5 to TRBJ1-2, with D possibly matching TRBD1 (5 bases). The CDR3 is 13 residues long. CDR1 and CDR2 from the germline V gene are MNHEY and SVGAGI. V was clipped by 3 bases and J by 1 base, with 6 bases between them. For the CDR3, the DNA is TGTGCCAGCAGTTATGACAGTAACTATGGCTACACCTTC. Translation gives CASSYDSNYGYTF.

V is TRBV10-1 and J is TRBJ2-3, with TRBD1 as a possible D gene (6 bases). There are 14 residues in the CDR3. Looked up from germline, CDR1 is WNHNN and CDR2 is SYGVQD (reference sequence). Trimming left V 3 bases short and J 6 bases short, with 13 bases between. In DNA form, the CDR3 reads TGCGCCAGCAGTGATTCCAGGGGTACGGATACGCAGTATTTT. Translation gives CASSDSRGTDTQYF.

The chain is built from TRBV19 and TRBJ1-3; the D gene is possibly TRBD1 (6 bases). In germline, CDR1 is LNHDA, CDR2 SQIVND (reference sequence). The CDR3 runs to 16 residues. V was cut by 2 bases and J by 4 bases, with 15 bases left in between. Here the CDR3 reads CASSIPLSDRGNTIYF. CDR3 nucleotide sequence: TGTGCCAGTAGTATACCGCTCAGCGACAGGGGAAACACCATATATTTT.

The gene calls are TRBV6-5 and TRBJ2-1; D remains ambiguous. CDR1 MNHEY and CDR2 SVGAGI come from the germline V gene. Trimming removed 10 bases at V and 3 bases at J, with 19 bases between. The length of the CDR3 is 15 residues. This chain's CDR3 is CATHLGVGFYNEQFF. The CDR3 nucleotides are TGTGCCACACACCTGGGTGTGGGCTTCTACAATGAGCAGTTCTTC.

The chain is built from TRBV21-1 and TRBJ1-5; TRBD1, the table's D call, lacks a check against the DNA. TRBV21-1 represents a pseudogene. The CDR3 spans 14 residues. CDR3 sequence reads: CASSPGQGRQPQHF. CDR3 DNA sequence: TGTGCCAGCAGTCCGGGACAGGGGCGCCAGCCCCAGCATTTT.

DNA of the CDR3: TGCAGCGTTAACTCCGGACTAGCGGGGGGAGGAGAGCAGTTCTTC. Its protein is CSVNSGLAGGGEQFF. The V gene is TRBV29-1, the J gene TRBJ2-1; 14 nucleotides line up with TRBD2. V lost 5 bases, J lost 10 bases, and 10 bases stayed unmatched. Germline lookup yields CDR1 SQVTM and CDR2 ANQGSEA. The CDR3 runs 15 residues.

This sequence joins TRBV2 and TRBJ1-2; 7 nucleotides line up with TRBD1. Germline CDR1 and CDR2: SNHLY and FYNNEI. Trimming took 1 base from V and 4 from J; bases not matched to a gene: 3. The CDR3 consists of 14 residues. CDR3 protein: CASSEVTGFYGYTF. The CDR3 DNA is TGTGCCAGCAGTGAAGTGACAGGGTTCTATGGCTACACCTTC.

J is TRBJ2-7 and V is TRBV7-9; TRBD1 matches at 7 bases. Germline CDR1 and CDR2: SEHNR and FQNEAQ (reference sequence). The V segment lost 3 bases and the J segment 6 bases; nucleotides outside the gene matches: 2. There are 12 residues in the CDR3. The chain's CDR3 is CASSLTGFEQYF. In nucleotides, the CDR3 is TGTGCCAGCAGCTTGACAGGGTTCGAGCAGTACTTC.

CDR3 sequence: CASSGGVNYEQYF. CDR3 DNA: TGTGCCAGCTCAGGGGGGGTTAACTACGAGCAGTACTTC. The V gene is TRBV18, the J gene TRBJ2-7; 7 bases line up with TRBD2. The CDR3 is 13 residues long. Germline assignment: CDR1 KGHSH and CDR2 LQKENI. After removal of 5 bases from V and 3 bases from J, the junction contained 4 bases not matched to a gene.